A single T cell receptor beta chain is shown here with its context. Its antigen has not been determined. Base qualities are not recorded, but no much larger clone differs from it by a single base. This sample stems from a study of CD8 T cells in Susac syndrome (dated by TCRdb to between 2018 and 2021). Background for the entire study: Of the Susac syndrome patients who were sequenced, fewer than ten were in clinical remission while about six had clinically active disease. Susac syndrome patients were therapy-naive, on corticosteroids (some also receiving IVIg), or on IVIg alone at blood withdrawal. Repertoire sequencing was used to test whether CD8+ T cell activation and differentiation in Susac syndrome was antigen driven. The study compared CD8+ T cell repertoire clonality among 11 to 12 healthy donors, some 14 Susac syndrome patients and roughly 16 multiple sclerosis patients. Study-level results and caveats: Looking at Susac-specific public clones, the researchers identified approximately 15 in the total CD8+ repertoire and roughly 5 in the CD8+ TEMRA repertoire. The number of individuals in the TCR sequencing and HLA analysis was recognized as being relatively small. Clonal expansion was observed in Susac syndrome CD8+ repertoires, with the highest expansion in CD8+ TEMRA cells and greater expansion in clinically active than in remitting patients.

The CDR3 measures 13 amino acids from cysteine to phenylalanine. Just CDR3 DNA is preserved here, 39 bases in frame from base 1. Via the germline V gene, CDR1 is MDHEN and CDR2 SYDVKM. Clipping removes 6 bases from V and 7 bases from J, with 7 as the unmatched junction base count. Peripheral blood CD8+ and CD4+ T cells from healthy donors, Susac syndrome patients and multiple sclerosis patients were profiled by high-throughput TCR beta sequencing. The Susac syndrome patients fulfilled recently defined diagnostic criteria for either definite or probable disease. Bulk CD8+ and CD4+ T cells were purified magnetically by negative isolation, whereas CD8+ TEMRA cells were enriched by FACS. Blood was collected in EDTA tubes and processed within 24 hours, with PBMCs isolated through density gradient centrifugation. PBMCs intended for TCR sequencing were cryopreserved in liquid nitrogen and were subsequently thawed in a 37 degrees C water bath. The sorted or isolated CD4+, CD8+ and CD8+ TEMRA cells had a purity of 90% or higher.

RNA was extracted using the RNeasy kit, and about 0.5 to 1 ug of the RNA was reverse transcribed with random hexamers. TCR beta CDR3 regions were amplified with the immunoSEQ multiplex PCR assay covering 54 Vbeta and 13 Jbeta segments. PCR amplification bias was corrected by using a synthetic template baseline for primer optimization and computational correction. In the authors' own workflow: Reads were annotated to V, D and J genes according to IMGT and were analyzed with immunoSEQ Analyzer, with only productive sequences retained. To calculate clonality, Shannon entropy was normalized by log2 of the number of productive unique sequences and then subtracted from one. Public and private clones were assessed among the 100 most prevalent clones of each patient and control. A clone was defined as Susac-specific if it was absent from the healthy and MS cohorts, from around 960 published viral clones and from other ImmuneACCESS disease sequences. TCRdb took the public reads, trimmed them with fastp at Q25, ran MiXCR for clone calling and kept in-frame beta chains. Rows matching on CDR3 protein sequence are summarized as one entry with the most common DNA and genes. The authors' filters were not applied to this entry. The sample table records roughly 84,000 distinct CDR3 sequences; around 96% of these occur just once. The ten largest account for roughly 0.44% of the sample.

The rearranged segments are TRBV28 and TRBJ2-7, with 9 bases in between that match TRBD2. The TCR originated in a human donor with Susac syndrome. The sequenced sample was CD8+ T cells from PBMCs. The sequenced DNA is TGTGCCAGCAGGCCAGCGGGGGGCACGGAGCAGTACTTC. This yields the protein CASRPAGGTEQYF.